This TCR beta chain was sequenced in a study of cytomegalovirus exposure and HLA in healthy donors. The overall study: In a later analysis, the approximately 110 validation repertoires were reported to have used the same platform as the 650 to 800 first-cohort repertoires. General study results and limits: The investigators catalogued some 150 TCR beta chains as cytomegalovirus-associated. According to a later analysis, TCR clusters from the first cohort tended to co-occur in the roughly 120 validation repertoires. The classifier, whose performance was assessed in both the original and validation cohorts, reportedly diagnosed cytomegalovirus status with high specificity and sensitivity.

Note on this clone: Its antigen is as yet unknown. The germline gene is not matched at one end of the junction; a read error may be the cause.

Germline CDR1 reads LNHDA; CDR2 reads SQIVND (reference sequence). This CDR3 contains 14 residues. Clones were read by immunoSEQ multiplex PCR, and TCRdb kept only the in-frame ones, dropping some. Here the sample spans approximately 160,000 clones, around 82% being singletons. The receptor was isolated from a man aged 30 to 39 in good health and CMV-seropositive. The chain uses TRBV19 and TRBJ2-3; 8 nucleotides line up with TRBD1. The sample consisted of PBMCs. The CDR3 nucleotides are TGTGCCAGTAGTCAACCAGGGGGCACCGATACGCAGTATTTT. It specifies CASSQPGGTDTQYF.